The rows below give T cell receptor beta chains drawn from one sample of a study of OX40 agonist ivuxolimab in advanced cancers. Some clones are missing from TCRdb's copy, which holds only in-frame ones; the method was immunoSEQ multiplex PCR. The data hold some 42,000 clones, with approximately 78% observed a single time. This specimen was CD4+ or CD8+ T cells sorted from blood, taken in a trial of the OX40 agonist ivuxolimab. All receptors come from an adult with an advanced solid tumor such as melanoma, head and neck, liver or kidney cancer. The CDR3 runs from the conserved cysteine through the conserved F or W. Each record gives: J gene, V gene, clone size, D gene, CDR3 protein, CDR3 DNA. A D gene is named only where the DNA matches it firmly. Some rows mark clone size as missing; the rest say once, few, many or name a class of expanded clone.

>TRBJ1-2|TRBV30|.|.
CAWSRLIHYGYTF
TGTGCCTGGAGTCGCTTGATTCACTATGGCTACACCTTC
>TRBJ2-1|TRBV5-4|.|TRBD2
CASSGLAGGDNEQFF
TGTGCCAGCAGTGGACTAGCGGGAGGGGACAATGAGCAGTTCTTC
>TRBJ2-5|TRBV11-3|.|.
CASSPTATGTQYF
TGTGCCAGCAGCCCGACTGCTACGGGGACCCAGTACTTC
>TRBJ1-1|TRBV7-9|.|.
CASRFQTGTEAFF
TGTGCCAGCAGGTTCCAAACCGGGACAGAAGCTTTCTTT
>TRBJ1-2|TRBV11-2|.|.
CASGQGGDGYTF
TGTGCCAGCGGTCAGGGTGGGGATGGCTACACCTTC
>TRBJ2-1|TRBV2|.|TRBD2
CASRTTPSGTSDEQFF
TGTGCCAGCAGGACCACCCCTAGCGGGACTAGCGATGAGCAGTTCTTC
>TRBJ1-3|TRBV21-1|medium-sized|.
CAVGNTIYF
TGTGCCGTGGGAAACACCATATATTTT
>TRBJ1-2|TRBV2|.|.
CASIRRNYGYTF
TGTGCCAGCATAAGGCGGAACTATGGCTACACCTTC
>TRBJ2-7|TRBV4-2|.|TRBD2
CASSPRSSGEPYEQYF
TGTGCCAGCAGCCCCCGGAGTAGCGGGGAGCCCTACGAGCAGTACTTC
>TRBJ2-7|TRBV7-6|.|.
CASSGYHEQYF
TGTGCCAGCAGCGGCTACCACGAGCAGTACTTC
>TRBJ1-5|TRBV7-9|.|TRBD1
CASSLAIRTGLRWGQPQHF
TGTGCCAGCAGCTTAGCGATTCGGACAGGTTTAAGGTGGGGTCAGCCCCAGCATTTT
>TRBJ2-1|TRBV6-5|.|.
CASSPRRGEQFF
TGTGCCAGCAGTCCAAGGCGGGGCGAGCAGTTCTTC
>TRBJ2-6|TRBV29-1|.|.
CSVVLAGGSGGANVLTF
TGCAGCGTTGTTTTGGCAGGTGGGTCGGGAGGGGCCAACGTCCTGACTTTC
>TRBJ1-1|TRBV5-4|.|TRBD1
CASSVGSGGGSWINTEAFF
TGTGCCAGCAGCGTGGGATCAGGGGGCGGTAGTTGGATCAACACTGAAGCTTTCTTT
>TRBJ1-2|TRBV7-3|.|TRBD1
CASSAYPGQVNGYTF
TGTGCCAGCAGCGCCTACCCGGGACAGGTGAATGGCTACACCTTC
>TRBJ1-5|TRBV7-9|.|.
CASSNGGGRANQPQHF
TGTGCCAGCAGCAACGGAGGGGGTAGGGCTAATCAGCCCCAGCATTTT
>TRBJ1-2|TRBV18|.|.
CASSRNQGNYGYTF
TGTGCCAGCTCACGTAATCAGGGGAACTATGGCTACACCTTC